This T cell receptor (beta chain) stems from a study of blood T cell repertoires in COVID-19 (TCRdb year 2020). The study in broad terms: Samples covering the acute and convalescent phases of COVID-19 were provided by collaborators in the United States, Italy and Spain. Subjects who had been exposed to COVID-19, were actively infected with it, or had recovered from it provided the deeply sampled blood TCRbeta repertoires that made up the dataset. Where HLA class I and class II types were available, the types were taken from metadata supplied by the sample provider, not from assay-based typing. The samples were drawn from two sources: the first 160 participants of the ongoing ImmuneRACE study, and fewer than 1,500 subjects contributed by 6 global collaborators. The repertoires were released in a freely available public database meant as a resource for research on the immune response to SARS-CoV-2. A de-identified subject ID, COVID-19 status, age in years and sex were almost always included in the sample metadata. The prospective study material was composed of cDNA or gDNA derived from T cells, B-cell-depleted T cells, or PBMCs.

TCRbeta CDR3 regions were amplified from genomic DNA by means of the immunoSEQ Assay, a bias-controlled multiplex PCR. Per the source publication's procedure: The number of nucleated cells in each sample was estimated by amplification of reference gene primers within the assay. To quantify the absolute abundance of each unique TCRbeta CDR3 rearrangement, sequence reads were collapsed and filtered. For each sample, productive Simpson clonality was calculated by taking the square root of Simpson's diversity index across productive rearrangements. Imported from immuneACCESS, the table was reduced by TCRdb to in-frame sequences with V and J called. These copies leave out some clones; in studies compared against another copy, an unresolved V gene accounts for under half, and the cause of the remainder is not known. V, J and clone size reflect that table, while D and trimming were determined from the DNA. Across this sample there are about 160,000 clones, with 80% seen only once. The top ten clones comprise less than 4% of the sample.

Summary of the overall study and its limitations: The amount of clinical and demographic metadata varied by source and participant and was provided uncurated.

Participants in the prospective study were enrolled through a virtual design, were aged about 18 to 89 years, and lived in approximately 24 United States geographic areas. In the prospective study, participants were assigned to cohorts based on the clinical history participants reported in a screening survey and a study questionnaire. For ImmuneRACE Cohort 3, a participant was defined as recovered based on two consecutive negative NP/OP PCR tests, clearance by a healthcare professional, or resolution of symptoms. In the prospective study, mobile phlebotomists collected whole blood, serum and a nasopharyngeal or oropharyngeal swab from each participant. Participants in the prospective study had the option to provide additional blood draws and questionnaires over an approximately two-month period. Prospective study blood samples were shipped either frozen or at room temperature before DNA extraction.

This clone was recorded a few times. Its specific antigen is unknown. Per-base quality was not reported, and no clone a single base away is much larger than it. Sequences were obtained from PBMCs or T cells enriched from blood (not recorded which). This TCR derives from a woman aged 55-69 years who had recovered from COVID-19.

The nucleotides are TGTGCCTGGAGTGGTTCCTTGACAAGCTCTGGAAACACCATATATTTT. This is translated as CAWSGSLTSSGNTIYF. The rearrangement joined TRBV30 to TRBJ1-3; no D gene can be assigned with confidence. CDR1 GTSNPN and CDR2 SVGIG were looked up in the germline V gene (reference sequence). Its CDR3 holds 16 amino acids, cysteine through phenylalanine. The DNA shown is the 48-base CDR3, in frame from base 1. The V end loses 1 base and the J end loses 0 bases, and a stretch of 13 bases separates them.